This T cell receptor beta chain was found in a study of T cells of healthy individuals. V was cut by 8 bases and J by 3 bases, with 8 bases left in between. The CDR3 is made up of 11 amino acids. Germline V lookup: CDR1 MNHEY, CDR2 SVGEGT. TCRdb re-called the 5' RACE reads through MiXCR, storing one row per CDR3 protein. The sample lists about 96,000 distinct CDR3 sequences; 15% to 20% were seen once. This clonotype showed up just a few times. The receptor was derived from a human donor in good health. The V call is TRBV6-2 or TRBV6-3, the J call TRBJ2-7; D is uncertain. The CDR3 DNA reads as TGTGCCAGCGACAAGGGCTACGAGCAGTACTTC. It specifies CASDKGYEQYF.